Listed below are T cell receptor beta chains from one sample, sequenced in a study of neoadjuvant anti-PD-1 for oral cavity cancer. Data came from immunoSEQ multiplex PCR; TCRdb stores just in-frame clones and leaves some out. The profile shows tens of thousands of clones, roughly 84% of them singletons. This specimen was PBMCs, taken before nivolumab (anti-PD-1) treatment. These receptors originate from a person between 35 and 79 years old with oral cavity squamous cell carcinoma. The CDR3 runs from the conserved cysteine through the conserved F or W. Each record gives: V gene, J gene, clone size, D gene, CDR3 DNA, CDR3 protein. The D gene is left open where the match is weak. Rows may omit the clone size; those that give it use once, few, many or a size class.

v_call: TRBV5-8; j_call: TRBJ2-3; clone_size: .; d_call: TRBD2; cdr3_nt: TGTGCCAGCAGATCGCCGGGACTAGCGGGTTGGTTGGCCACCGCAGATACGCAGTATTTT; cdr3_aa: CASRSPGLAGWLATADTQYF
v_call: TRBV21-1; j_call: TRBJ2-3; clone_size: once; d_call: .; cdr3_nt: TGTGCCAGCAGCAAAGGCCCGTACACAGATACGCAGTATTTT; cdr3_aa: CASSKGPYTDTQYF
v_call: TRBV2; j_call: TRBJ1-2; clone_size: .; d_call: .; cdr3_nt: TGTGCCAGCAGTGCCACAGGAGCTGCTAACTATGGCTACACCTTC; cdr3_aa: CASSATGAANYGYTF
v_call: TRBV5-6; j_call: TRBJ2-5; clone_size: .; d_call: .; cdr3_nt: TGTGCCAGCAGCTTGGTGGGCCAGGGAGTAGAGACCCAGTACTTC; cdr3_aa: CASSLVGQGVETQYF
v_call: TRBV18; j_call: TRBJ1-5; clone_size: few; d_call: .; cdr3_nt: TGTGCCAGCTCACCGCTTCCGGGGGGCGCAGGCGTAAATCAGCCCCAGCATTTT; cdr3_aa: CASSPLPGGAGVNQPQHF
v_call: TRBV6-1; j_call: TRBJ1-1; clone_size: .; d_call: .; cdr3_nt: TGTGCCAGCAGTGTGAAAGGGGCGAACACTGAAGCTTTCTTT; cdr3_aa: CASSVKGANTEAFF
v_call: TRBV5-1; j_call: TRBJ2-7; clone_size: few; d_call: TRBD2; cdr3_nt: TGCGCCAGCAGCATCAGGGGTAGCGGGACATACGAGCAGTACTTC; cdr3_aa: CASSIRGSGTYEQYF
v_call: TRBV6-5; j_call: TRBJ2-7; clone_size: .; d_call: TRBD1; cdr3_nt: TGTGCCAGCAGTTACTCGGGACAGGGGATCCACGAGCAGTACTTC; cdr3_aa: CASSYSGQGIHEQYF
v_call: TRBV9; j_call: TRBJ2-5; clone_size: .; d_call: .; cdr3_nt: TGTGCCAGCAGCCCGAGGGGGGACTTAGGGTGGGAGACCCAGTACTTC; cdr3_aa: CASSPRGDLGWETQYF
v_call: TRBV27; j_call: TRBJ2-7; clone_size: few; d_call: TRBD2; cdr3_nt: TGTGCCAGCAGTGCCTGGACTAGCGCGAGGGACGAGCAGTACTTC; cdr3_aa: CASSAWTSARDEQYF
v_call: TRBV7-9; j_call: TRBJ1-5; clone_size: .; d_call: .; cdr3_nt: TGTGCCAGCAGCCATGGTCAGTCCAATCAGCCCCAGCATTTT; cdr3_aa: CASSHGQSNQPQHF
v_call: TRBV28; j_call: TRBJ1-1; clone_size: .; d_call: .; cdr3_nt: TGTGCCAGCAGTTTACTTTTGAGGGGGAACACTGAAGCTTTCTTT; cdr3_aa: CASSLLLRGNTEAFF
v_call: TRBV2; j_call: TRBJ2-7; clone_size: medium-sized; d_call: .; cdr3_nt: TGTGCCAGCAGTGAACCTGAGGTCTACGAGCAGTACTTC; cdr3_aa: CASSEPEVYEQYF
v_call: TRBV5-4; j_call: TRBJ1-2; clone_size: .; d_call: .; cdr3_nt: TGTGCCAGCAGCTTAAGGCAGGGTGTTGGCTACACCTTC; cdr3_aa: CASSLRQGVGYTF